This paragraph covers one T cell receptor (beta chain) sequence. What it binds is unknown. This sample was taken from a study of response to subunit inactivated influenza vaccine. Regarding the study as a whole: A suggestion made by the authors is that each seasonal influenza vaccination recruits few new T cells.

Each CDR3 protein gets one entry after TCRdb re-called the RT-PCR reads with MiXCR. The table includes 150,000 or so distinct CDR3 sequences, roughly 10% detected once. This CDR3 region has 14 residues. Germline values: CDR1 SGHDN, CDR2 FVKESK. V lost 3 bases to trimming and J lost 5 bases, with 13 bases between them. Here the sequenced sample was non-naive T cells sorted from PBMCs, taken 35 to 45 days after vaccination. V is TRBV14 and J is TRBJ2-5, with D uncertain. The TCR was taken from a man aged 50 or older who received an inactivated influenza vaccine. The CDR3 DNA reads TGTGCCAGCAGCCATCCATCCCTAGGGGAGACCCAGTACTTC. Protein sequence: CASSHPSLGETQYF.